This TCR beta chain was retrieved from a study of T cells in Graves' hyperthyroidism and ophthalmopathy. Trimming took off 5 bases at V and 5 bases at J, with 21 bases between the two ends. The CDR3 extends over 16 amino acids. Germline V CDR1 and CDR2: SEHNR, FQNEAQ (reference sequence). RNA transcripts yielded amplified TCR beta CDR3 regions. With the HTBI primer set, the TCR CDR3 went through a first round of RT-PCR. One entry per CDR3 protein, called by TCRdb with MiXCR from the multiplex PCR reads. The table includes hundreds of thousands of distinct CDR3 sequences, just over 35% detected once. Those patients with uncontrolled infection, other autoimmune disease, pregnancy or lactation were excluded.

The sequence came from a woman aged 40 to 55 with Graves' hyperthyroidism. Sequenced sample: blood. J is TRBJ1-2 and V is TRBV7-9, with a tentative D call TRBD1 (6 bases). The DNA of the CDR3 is TGTGCCAGCAGCCCCCAGGGGTTCGGGGGCTTTTATGGCTACACCTTC. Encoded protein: CASSPQGFGGFYGYTF.